This T cell receptor beta chain was observed in a study of T cells in localized non-small cell lung cancer (dated by TCRdb to the early 2020s). As for the study more broadly: T cell repertoires of some 240 early-stage NSCLC patients were analyzed, with tumors being compared against uninvolved tumor-adjacent lungs. All 240 or so NSCLC patients in the cohort were treatment-naive and had localized lung tumors that were resected. A mean age of around 66 years was recorded for the NSCLC patients, of whom 129 were male and more than 85 were female.

As concerns this clone: Its recognized antigen is unknown. Base qualities are not at hand, and no much larger clone is one base apart.

Uninvolved adjacent lung was taken at least 2 cm from the tumor margin and confirmed free of atypia by two independent pathologists. At diagnosis, peripheral blood, uninvolved tumor-adjacent lung and tumor were collected and were preserved as a mix of fresh-frozen and FFPE material. General findings and caveats noted by the study authors: A median of roughly 50 of the top 100 tumor clones turned up in the paired uninvolved adjacent lung, and roughly 30 of those clones also ranked among the top 100 of that same adjacent lung. Because multi-region sequencing of the tumors was not done, intratumor heterogeneity could not be ruled out. Higher blood T cell density associated with longer overall survival, while higher adjacent-lung clonality associated with shorter survival. Because of the exploratory design, TCR variables were selected using unadjusted p-values without false-discovery rate correction. Uninvolved tumor-adjacent lung showed the highest T cell clonality, higher than tumor, which suggests more focused antigenic responses in the uninvolved tumor-adjacent lung.

The immunoSEQ Assay was used to sequence TCR beta CDR3 regions from DNA. The original pipeline was this. To compute T cell density, TCR beta template counts were normalized to usable DNA, which was estimated by amplifying housekeeping genes. Using the preseqR package, richness was estimated by extrapolating to 120,000 templates for tissue samples and 400,000 templates for PBMC samples. Clonality was defined as one minus Pielou's evenness. Tissue-enriched TCRs were identified through differential abundance testing performed on productive amino-acid clonotypes, with a minimum total count of 5 and an alpha of 0.1. Repertoire overlap between compartments was quantified with the Jaccard Index and Morisita Overlap Index. TCR beta CDR3s were clustered by GLIPH together with public tetramer-defined viral CDR3s, and at least three viral sequences plus V-gene enrichment were required for viral motifs. Here the immuneACCESS table is served through TCRdb, limited to in-frame sequences with V and J called. Missing clones are a known gap in these copies; in checked studies unresolved V genes cover under half, and the rest lacks a known reason. The D gene and trimming were derived from the DNA, and the V and J assignments and clone size from that table. For this sample there are about 1,100 clones; about 20% appear just once. The ten largest clones take up around 30% of the sample.

This receptor was taken from a male donor aged 60 or older with stage I lung adenocarcinoma. Sequencing was performed on normal lung tissue next to the tumor, taken before any cancer treatment.

The DNA reads as follows: TGTGCTAGTGGACCCCAGGGGGTGAACACCGGGGAGCTGTTTTTT. Translation gives CASGPQGVNTGELFF. Here the chain combines TRBV12-5 and TRBJ2-2, with 7 bases matching TRBD1. Per the germline V gene, LGHNT is the CDR1 and FRNRAP is the CDR2. From its cysteine to its phenylalanine, the CDR3 spans 15 amino acids. The entry retains the CDR3 DNA only, 45 bases that are in frame from base 1. Germline trimming: 6 bases from V, 1 base from J; junction bases outside gene matches: 5. Reference TRBV12-5 and TRBJ2-2 genes cover what lies past the CDR3, so the full variable domain is DARVTQTPRHKVTEMGQEVTMRCQPILGHNTVFWYRQTMMQGLELLAYFRNRAPLDDSGMPKDRFSAEMPDATLATLKIQPSEPRDSAVYFCASGPQGVNTGELFFGEGSRLTVL.